A selection of T cell receptor beta chains follows, all from one sample in a study of radiotherapy plus CTLA-4 blockade in lung cancer. The protocol was immunoSEQ multiplex PCR, while the TCRdb copy is restricted to in-frame clones and leaves out a portion. Altogether 85,000 to 90,000 clones are present, more than 85% being singletons, with the ten largest covering roughly a sixth. The input for sequencing was peripheral blood, taken from a patient treated with radiotherapy plus ipilimumab. These TCRs come from a human donor with non-small cell lung cancer that progressed on radiotherapy plus ipilimumab. CDR3s leave out the opening cysteine and the closing phenylalanine or tryptophan.

cdr3_aa j_call v_call
ASSIANYGYT TRBJ1-2 TRBV11-3
ASSLFGTGELF TRBJ2-2 TRBV7-9
ASSYGTGNTGELF TRBJ2-2 TRBV5-1
ASSLGGGREAF TRBJ1-1 TRBV11-3
ASSLSGTDTNEKLF TRBJ1-4 TRBV7-9
ASSFQETQY TRBJ2-5 TRBV6-1
AWSYGLRGDTEAF TRBJ1-1 TRBV30
ASSDIGDSPLH TRBJ1-6 TRBV9
ASSLRSREKLF TRBJ1-4 TRBV7-2
ASSLGEPNYGYT TRBJ1-2 TRBV7-9
ASSGTAQETQY TRBJ2-5 TRBV18
ASSETRGPRPHTQY TRBJ2-3 TRBV11-1
AISEGRASGRNEQF TRBJ2-1 TRBV10-3
ASTGQGEKLF TRBJ1-4 TRBV2
AWSPGTLTGELF TRBJ2-2 TRBV30
ASRLAGDGPETQY TRBJ2-5 TRBV6-1
ASSQGKGFTEAF TRBJ1-1 TRBV4-1
SGGTQETQY TRBJ2-5 TRBV29-1
ASSSWGPSGDTQY TRBJ2-3 TRBV7-8
ASNPGTPGRQY TRBJ2-7 TRBV27
ASSPPGGGKQY TRBJ2-7 TRBV18
ASSRDSFQTIY TRBJ1-3 TRBV18
ASSLGVTSGDSTDTQY TRBJ2-3 TRBV5-1